The source of this TCR beta chain is a study of identical twins. Germline V lookup: CDR1 MNHEY, CDR2 SVGAGI. The CDR3 contains 13 residues. The junction had 7 bases not matched to a gene; V was cut back by 6 bases and J by 7 bases. TCRdb itself ran the 5' RACE reads through MiXCR, one entry per CDR3 protein. Among about 1.7 million distinct CDR3 sequences, 25% to 35% were seen once, and the ten largest hold approximately 0.25%. Points from the study as a whole: Monozygotic twins shared more out-of-frame TCR alpha than recombination models predicted. The study based its conclusions on cross-sectional statistical analysis and did not follow the same donors. Out-of-frame alpha sequences common to twins were enriched for low generation probability. Cord blood's abundant beta clonotypes had fewer insertions, unlike memory repertoires.

This clonotype was seen only a few times. What it recognizes is unknown. The source of this sequence is a newborn girl in good health. What was sequenced was cord blood. The rearrangement uses TRBV6-5 and TRBJ1-2; TRBD1 matches at 8 bases. For the CDR3, the DNA is TGTGCCAGCAGAAGGGACAGGTCTGGTGGCTACACCTTC. It specifies CASRRDRSGGYTF.